One and the same sample provided the 21 T cell receptor beta chains below, sequenced in a study of blood T cell repertoires in COVID-19. Sequenced by immunoSEQ multiplex PCR; TCRdb stores in-frame clones only, minus some. The sample shows about 43,000 clones, approximately 86% of them seen only once. The specimen sequenced was peripheral blood. The receptors were sampled from a woman of 80 years or more with active COVID-19.

V gene TRBV7-2 combines with J gene TRBJ2-1; possible D gene TRBD1, 5 bases. V was pared by 6 bases and J by 0 bases, with 6 bases between. Germline V CDR1 and CDR2: SGHTA, FQGNSA. The CDR3 loop spans 13 amino acids. The CDR3 here is CASRQGSYNEQFF. The CDR3 region has the DNA TGTGCCAGCAGGCAGGGCTCCTACAATGAGCAGTTCTTC.

V usage is TRBV2 and J usage is TRBJ1-5; TRBD1 is a possible D gene (5 bases). The CDR3 is 16 amino acids. CDR1 SNHLY and CDR2 FYNNEI come from the germline V gene. V was clipped by 7 bases and J by 3 bases, with 19 bases between them. The CDR3 nucleotides read TGTGCCAGCAAAGCACAGGCATTTAATGCCAATCAGCCCCAGCATTTT. This gives the protein CASKAQAFNANQPQHF.

V gene TRBV4-2 combines with J gene TRBJ1-2, with D tentatively TRBD1 (5 bases). The CDR3 covers 15 residues. Trimming took off 1 base at V and 3 bases at J, with 12 bases between the two ends. From germline, CDR1 is LGHNA and CDR2 YNFKEQ. CDR3 sequence reads: CASSQGTPRHYGYTF. CDR3 DNA: TGTGCCAGCAGCCAAGGGACACCACGCCACTATGGCTACACCTTC.

This clone was seen a handful of times. The gene calls are TRBV24-1 and TRBJ2-2, with D possibly matching TRBD1 (5 bases). Looked up from germline, CDR1 is KGHDR and CDR2 is SFDVKD. This CDR3 is 16 amino acids long. V lost 3 bases and J 5 bases, leaving 15 bases between the germline ends. The CDR3 coding sequence is TGTGCCACCAGTGATACGAAGGCAGGGTGGACCGGGGAGCTGTTTTTT. Translated, it gives CATSDTKAGWTGELFF.

This sequence joins TRBV4-3 and TRBJ1-2; no reliable D call. The V gene's germline CDR1 is LGHNA and CDR2 YSLEER. With 0 bases removed from V and 3 bases from J, the gap between germline ends came to 5 bases. The CDR3 extends over 13 amino acids. CDR3 protein: CASSQEADYGYTF. The CDR3 bases are TGCGCCAGCAGCCAAGAGGCGGACTATGGCTACACCTTC.

The chain joins TRBV5-1 to TRBJ2-2; TRBD1 matches at 8 bases. The CDR3 has 14 amino acids. Germline V lookup: CDR1 SGHRS, CDR2 YFSETQ. V trimming: 5 bases; J trimming: 3 bases; junction bases outside the gene matches: 3. The CDR3: CASRQGAHTGELFF. CDR3 in DNA: TGCGCCAGCAGGCAGGGGGCGCACACCGGGGAGCTGTTTTTT. Combining the CDR3 with reference TRBV5-1 and TRBJ2-2 gives the whole variable domain KAGVTQTPRYLIKTRGQQVTLSCSPISGHRSVSWYQQTPGQGLQFLFEYFSETQRNKGNFPGRFSGRQFSNSRSEMNVSTLELGDSALYLCASRQGAHTGELFFGEGSRLTVL.

This clone was observed a handful of times. CDR3 DNA: TGTGCCAGCAGTTACGACAGGGGAGTGCAGCCCCAGCATTTT. Translation gives CASSYDRGVQPQHF. The chain couples TRBV6-6 to TRBJ1-5; TRBD1 aligns across 8 bases. This CDR3 contains 14 residues. Germline-derived CDR1 and CDR2 are MNHNY and SVGAGI (reference sequence). V lost 2 bases to trimming and J lost 7 bases; unmatched junction nucleotides: 4.

This chain joins TRBV6-2 or TRBV6-3 and TRBJ2-7, with D maybe TRBD1 (6 bases). The CDR3 length is 15 residues. The V and J ends lost 5 bases and 2 bases respectively, with 16 bases between them. Germline loops: CDR1 MNHEY, CDR2 SVGEGT. The CDR3: CASSTWGQVTYEQYF. CDR3 nucleotides: TGTGCCAGCAGTACATGGGGGCAGGTAACCTACGAGCAGTACTTC.

The V and J genes are TRBV7-2 and TRBJ2-2; possible D gene TRBD2, 7 bases. CDR3 length: 16 residues. Germline assignment: CDR1 SGHTA and CDR2 FQGNSA. V gave up 1 base and J gave up 3 bases, with 12 bases separating them. CDR3 residues: CASSLDGGAHTGELFF. CDR3 DNA: TGTGCCAGCAGCTTAGATGGGGGGGCGCACACCGGGGAGCTGTTTTTT.

This clone was seen a handful of times. The chain carries TRBV4-3 and TRBJ1-1, with 8 bases aligning to TRBD1. Per germline, CDR1 LGHNA and CDR2 YSLEER. The V and J ends lost 4 bases and 6 bases, in that order; junction bases with no gene match: 7. The CDR3 has 14 amino acids. CDR3 nucleotides: TGCGCCAGCAGCCCTCGGACAGGGCGAGCTGAAGCTTTCTTT. Residues: CASSPRTGRAEAFF.

V is TRBV6-5 and J is TRBJ1-5, with 8 nucleotides matching TRBD1. CDR3 length: 14 amino acids. Germline V gene sequence: CDR1 MNHEY, CDR2 SVGAGI. Unmatched junction bases numbered 3, after V lost 6 bases and J lost 2 bases. CDR3 region: CASRETGGNQPQHF. In DNA form, the CDR3 reads TGTGCCAGCAGAGAGACAGGGGGCAATCAGCCCCAGCATTTT.

The V gene is TRBV6-1, the J gene TRBJ2-4, with 11 bases lining up with TRBD1. The CDR3 totals 15 residues. In germline, CDR1 is MNHNS, CDR2 SASEGT. The V gene end was trimmed by 3 bases and the J gene end by 9 bases; junction bases not matched to a gene: 7. CDR3 sequence (DNA): TGTGCCAGCAGTGAGTCCGGGACAGGGGGTGGCATTCAGTACTTC. This encodes CASSESGTGGGIQYF.

The chain uses TRBV27 and TRBJ2-7, with 7 nucleotides matching TRBD2. Germline V gives CDR1 MNHEY, CDR2 SMNVEV (reference sequence). V gave up 2 bases and J gave up 5 bases; unmatched junction bases: 12. The CDR3 runs 16 residues. In DNA, the CDR3 is TGTGCCAGCAGTTTAACGGCGGGGGTCCGAACCAACGAGCAGTACTTC. It translates to CASSLTAGVRTNEQYF.

The CDR3 protein is CASRGVTYEQYF. The CDR3 nucleotides are TGTGCCAGCCGGGGAGTTACCTACGAGCAGTACTTC. The chain couples TRBV19 to TRBJ2-7; TRBD2 might be the D (5 bases). V lost 9 bases and J lost 2, with 11 bases in between. The CDR3 is made up of 12 amino acids. Germline-derived CDR1 and CDR2 are LNHDA and SQIVND (reference sequence).

The chain carries TRBV19 and TRBJ1-5, with TRBD1 matching 8 bases. The CDR3 is 14 amino acids. V lost 5 bases and J lost 6; bases outside the gene matches: 6. Germline CDR1 LNHDA, CDR2 SQIVND (reference sequence). CDR3 sequence (DNA): TGTGCCAGTAGTCGACAGGGGTGGGCTCAGCCCCAGCATTTT. Its protein product is CASSRQGWAQPQHF.

This clone was seen just once. The chain has TRBV2 and TRBJ1-5; TRBD1 might be the D (6 bases). Germline V lookup: CDR1 SNHLY, CDR2 FYNNEI. V lost 9 bases, J lost 2 bases, and 23 bases lay in between. This CDR3 has 17 amino acids. The CDR3 loop reads CASAQGNVVGGNQPQHF. Written as DNA, the CDR3 is TGTGCCAGTGCACAGGGTAACGTTGTCGGAGGCAATCAGCCCCAGCATTTT.

This rearrangement joins TRBV28 to TRBJ2-6; 8 positions agree with TRBD1. In germline, CDR1 is MDHEN, CDR2 SYDVKM. V dropped 5 bases and J dropped 3; count of bases not matched to a gene: 12. This CDR3 comprises 18 residues. The CDR3 DNA reads TGTGCCAGCAGTCACCCGTGGGGGACAGGACGTGGGGCCAACGTCCTGACTTTC. Translating gives CASSHPWGTGRGANVLTF.

The J gene is TRBJ2-7, the V gene TRBV28; 8 positions match TRBD2. The CDR3 length is 15 residues. The germline gives CDR1 MDHEN, CDR2 SYDVKM. With 7 bases clipped from V and 4 bases from J, the junction kept 12 bases outside the gene matches. CDR3 nucleotide sequence: TGTGCCAGCATGGAACACGGGGGGGCCCGGTACGAGCAGTACTTC. Its protein product is CASMEHGGARYEQYF.

V usage is TRBV30 and J usage is TRBJ2-3; tentative D call: TRBD2 (7 bases). This CDR3 is 13 amino acids long. Germline loops: CDR1 GTSNPN, CDR2 SVGIG (reference sequence). The germline V and J ends were trimmed by 8 bases and 5 bases, with 17 bases remaining between them. This CDR3 reads CAHQGGAQDTQYF. The DNA of the CDR3 is TGTGCCCACCAAGGGGGGGCCCAAGATACGCAGTATTTT. Supplemented by reference TRBV30 and TRBJ2-3, the full variable domain reads SQTIHQWPATLVQPVGSPLSLECTVEGTSNPNLYWYRQAAGRGLQLLFYSVGIGQISSEVPQNLSASRPQDRQFILSSKKLLLSDSGFYLCAHQGGAQDTQYFGPGTRLTVL.

The chain's CDR3 is CASSRDRVGNEQFF. The CDR3 nucleotides read TGTGCCAGCAGCCGGGACAGGGTTGGCAATGAGCAGTTCTTC. The chain uses TRBV6-5 and TRBJ2-1; 9 nucleotides align to TRBD1. J gave up 6 bases and V 6 bases, and 6 bases lay outside the gene matches. The CDR3 spans 14 residues. CDR1 MNHEY and CDR2 SVGAGI come from the germline V gene.

This chain links TRBV5-1 with TRBJ1-1, with TRBD1 identical over 7 bases. There are 15 residues in the CDR3. The junction had 7 bases not matched to a gene; V was cut back by 4 bases and J by 1 base. Germline V gene data show CDR1 as SGHRS and CDR2 as YFSETQ. CDR3 DNA: TGCGCCAGCAGCCCAGGGACAGTTACGAACACTGAAGCTTTCTTT. Its protein is CASSPGTVTNTEAFF.